The 18 T cell receptor beta chains below come from one sample, sequenced in a study of graft-versus-host responses after intestinal transplantation. Measured with immunoSEQ multiplex PCR; TCRdb has only the in-frame clones, and not every one. Among roughly 1,300 clones listed, around nine tenths were seen once. Sequenced here: PBMCs, sampled 33 days after intestinal transplant. The receptors originated from a human patient who received an intestinal transplant, so some T cells may come from the graft donor.

This sequence joins TRBV27 and TRBJ2-3, with no clear D. Germline CDR1 and CDR2: MNHEY and SMNVEV (reference sequence). The CDR3 runs 11 residues. Trimming cost V 7 bases and J 4 bases, with 6 bases left between them. Here the CDR3 DNA reads TGTGCCAGCACCGGTGCAGATACGCAGTATTTT. This encodes CASTGADTQYF.

The chain carries TRBV27 and TRBJ2-1; 7 positions match TRBD2. Germline V gene data show CDR1 as MNHEY and CDR2 as SMNVEV (reference sequence). This CDR3 region has 15 residues. After removal of 5 bases from V and 7 bases from J, the junction contained 11 bases not matched to a gene. The CDR3 spells CASSPLAGVGNEQFF. CDR3 coding DNA: TGTGCCAGCAGTCCCCTCGCGGGAGTGGGGAATGAGCAGTTCTTC.

The chain couples TRBV6-6 to TRBJ2-2; D remains ambiguous. Trimming removed 2 bases from V and 6 bases from J, with 13 bases in between. Germline lookup yields CDR1 MNHNY and CDR2 SVGAGI (reference sequence). The CDR3 sequence is 15 residues long. CDR3 in DNA: TGTGCCAGCAGTTACATGGGTTTTATCTCCGGGGAGCTGTTTTTT. Translating it yields CASSYMGFISGELFF.

This chain uses TRBV7-3 with TRBJ2-3; maybe TRBD1 (5 bases). The germline V gene has CDR1 SGHTA and CDR2 FQGTGA. CDR3 length: 16 residues. The V gene lost 1 base and the J gene lost 6 bases, with 17 bases spanning the gap. The CDR3 spells CASSLRAGFGVDTQYF. CDR3 coding DNA: TGTGCCAGCAGCTTAAGGGCAGGGTTTGGCGTCGATACGCAGTATTTT.

The chain recombines TRBV4-1 with TRBJ2-3, with 14 bases identical to TRBD2. V dropped 4 bases and J dropped 2; count of bases not matched to a gene: 5. Germline assignment: CDR1 MGHRA and CDR2 YSYEKL. The CDR3 contains 17 residues. The CDR3 DNA follows: TGCGCCAGCAGCCGCGGGACTAGCGGGAGAAACACAGATACGCAGTATTTT. It translates to CASSRGTSGRNTDTQYF.

The chain joins TRBV5-7 to TRBJ2-1; D is uncertain. TRBV5-7 is annotated as an ORF whose role is uncertain. The V end lost 0 bases, the J end lost 5 bases, and 3 bases lay between the germline ends. The CDR3 length is 12 residues. The CDR3, as DNA: TGTGCCAGCAGCTTGGCACACAATGAGCAGTTCTTC. This sequence encodes CASSLAHNEQFF.

The genes are TRBV12-2 and TRBJ1-2. TRBV12-2 represents a pseudogene. This CDR3 is built from 17 residues. Here the CDR3 reads CASRRWLAPRKTYGYTF. For the CDR3, the DNA is TGTGCAAGTCGCAGGTGGTTGGCTCCACGAAAGACCTATGGCTACACCTTC.

This chain uses TRBV6-4 with TRBJ2-3; 7 bases are a match to TRBD2. V was pared by 2 bases and J by 0 bases, with 2 bases of the junction left unmatched. The CDR3 contains 15 residues. Germline CDR1 is MRHNA and CDR2 is SNTAGT. The CDR3 nucleotides read TGTGCCAGCAGTGACGGGAGGGCTAGCACAGATACGCAGTATTTT. This gives the protein CASSDGRASTDTQYF.

The rearrangement uses TRBV19 and TRBJ1-1; tentatively, D is TRBD1 (5 bases). CDR1 and CDR2 (germline): LNHDA, SQIVND (reference sequence). This CDR3 contains 14 residues. V lost 4 bases to trimming and J lost 0 bases, with 9 bases between them. CDR3 sequence (DNA): TGTGCCAGTAGTACCGGGACGGTGAACACTGAAGCTTTCTTT. Translation: CASSTGTVNTEAFF.

In this sample, this clone turned up once. The V gene is TRBV21-1, the J gene TRBJ1-1. TRBV21-1 is described as a pseudogene. The CDR3 runs 17 residues. The CDR3 protein is CASRVNLAYTIRTEAFF. CDR3 nucleotide sequence: TGTGCCAGCAGAGTAAATTTAGCTTACACAATTCGCACTGAAGCTTTCTTT.

The gene calls are TRBV5-1 and TRBJ2-7; no firm D call. The CDR3 extends over 13 amino acids. Germline CDR1 and CDR2: SGHRS and YFSETQ. V was trimmed by 0 bases and J by 2 bases, leaving 6 bases between them. Here the CDR3 DNA reads TGCGCCAGCAGCTTGGAAACAGCCTACGAGCAGTACTTC. This codes for CASSLETAYEQYF.

The chain recombines TRBV12-2 with TRBJ2-1; no check of the table's D call, TRBD2, against the DNA was made. TRBV12-2 is marked as a pseudogene. The CDR3 length is 15 residues. The CDR3 DNA follows: TGTGCAAGTCGCTGGACTAGCGGGTCCTACAATGAGCAGTTCTTC. It codes for CASRWTSGSYNEQFF.

Here the CDR3 reads CASQKGNSYEQYF. CDR3 nucleotides: TGTGCCAGCCAGAAGGGGAACAGCTACGAGCAGTACTTC. This sequence joins TRBV6-8 and TRBJ2-7; possibly TRBD1 for D (5 bases). Trimming removed 8 bases at V and 3 bases at J, with 14 bases between. The CDR3 runs 13 residues. Germline V gives CDR1 MNHGY, CDR2 SAAAGT.

The chain couples TRBV7-8 to TRBJ2-3; D is perhaps TRBD1 (5 bases). V was shortened by 4 bases and J by 2 bases, with 13 bases between the two germline ends. The CDR3 runs 15 residues. Germline CDR1 is SGHVS and CDR2 is FQNEAQ. CDR3 sequence reads: CASSSQGFLTDTQYF. The CDR3 nucleotides are TGTGCCAGCAGCTCTCAGGGTTTCCTCACAGATACGCAGTATTTT. Filled out from reference TRBV7-8 and TRBJ2-3, the complete variable domain reads GAGVSQSPRYKVAKRGQDVALRCDPISGHVSLFWYQQALGQGPEFLTYFQNEAQLDKSGLPSDRFFAERPEGSVSTLKIQRTQQEDSAVYLCASSSQGFLTDTQYFGPGTRLTVL.

This chain links TRBV5-6 with TRBJ2-7, with D uncertain. This CDR3 is 16 amino acids long. Per germline, CDR1 SGHDT and CDR2 YYEEEE. The V end lost 5 bases, the J end lost 0 bases, and 18 bases lay between the germline ends. CDR3 DNA sequence: TGTGCCAGCAGGGAAGAGGCGACTCCATTCTCCTACGAGCAGTACTTC. Translated: CASREEATPFSYEQYF.

V and J are TRBV5-8 and TRBJ2-6, with 10 bases aligning to TRBD2. With 7 bases clipped from V and 1 base from J, the junction kept 5 bases outside the gene matches. Germline CDR1 and CDR2: SGHTS and YDEGEE. The CDR3 runs to 16 residues. DNA for the CDR3: TGTGCCAGCGAAACTAGCGGGGTATCTGGGGCCAACGTCCTGACTTTC. Translated: CASETSGVSGANVLTF.

The chain employs TRBV7-9 and TRBJ2-3; D is possibly TRBD1 (5 bases). Trimming pared 2 bases from V and 6 bases from J, leaving 18 bases between. The CDR3 length is 16 residues. CDR1 and CDR2 from the germline V gene are SEHNR and FQNEAQ (reference sequence). The CDR3 loop reads CASSLRAGFGVDTQYF. The CDR3 bases are TGTGCCAGCAGCTTAAGGGCAGGGTTTGGCGTCGATACGCAGTATTTT.

The chain combines TRBV11-3 with TRBJ1-1; weak D call: TRBD1 (5 bases). V was pared by 7 bases and J by 4 bases, with 10 bases between. CDR1 and CDR2 from the germline V gene are SGHNT and YENEEA. The CDR3 loop spans 12 amino acids. The CDR3 DNA reads TGTGCCAGCACGGGGGGTGGCACTGAAGCTTTCTTT. Translation: CASTGGGTEAFF.